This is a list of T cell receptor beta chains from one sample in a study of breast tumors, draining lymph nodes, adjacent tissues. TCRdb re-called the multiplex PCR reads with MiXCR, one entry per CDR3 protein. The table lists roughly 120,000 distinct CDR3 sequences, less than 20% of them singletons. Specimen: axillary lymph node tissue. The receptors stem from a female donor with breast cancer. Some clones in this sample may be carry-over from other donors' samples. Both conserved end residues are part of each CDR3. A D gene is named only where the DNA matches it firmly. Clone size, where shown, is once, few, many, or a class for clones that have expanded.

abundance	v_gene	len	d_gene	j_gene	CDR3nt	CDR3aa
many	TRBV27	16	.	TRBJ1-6	TGTGCCAGCGGAAGGGGAGCCCTATTATATAATTCACCCCTCCACTTT	CASGRGALLYNSPLHF
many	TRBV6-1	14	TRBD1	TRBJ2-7	TGTGCCAGCATTCTTGACAGGGGCCGTTACGAGCAGTACTTC	CASILDRGRYEQYF
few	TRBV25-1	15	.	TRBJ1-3	TGTGCCAGCAGTGAAGGATGGGCTGAATGGAACACCATATATTTT	CASSEGWAEWNTIYF
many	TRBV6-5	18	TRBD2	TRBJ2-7	TGTGCCAGCAGTTACAACCCTAGCGGGACAAACCGAACCTACGAGCAGTACTTC	CASSYNPSGTNRTYEQYF
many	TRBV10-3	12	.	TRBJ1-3	TGTGCCATCAGTGAGTTGGAGGACACCATATATTTT	CAISELEDTIYF
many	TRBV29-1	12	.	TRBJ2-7	TGCAGCGTAAAGACACTCACCTACGAGCAGTACTTC	CSVKTLTYEQYF
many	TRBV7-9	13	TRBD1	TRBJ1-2	TGTGCCAGCAGTAAGAAGGACAGGGATGGCTACACCTTC	CASSKKDRDGYTF
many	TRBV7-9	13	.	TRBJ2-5	TGTGCCAGCAGCTTAGCAGGGTCGGAGACCCAGTACTTC	CASSLAGSETQYF
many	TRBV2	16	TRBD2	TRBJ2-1	TGTGCCAGCAGTGAAGGTAGCGGGGGGTTCTACAATGAGCAGTTCTTC	CASSEGSGGFYNEQFF
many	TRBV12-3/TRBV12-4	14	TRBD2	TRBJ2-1	TGTGCCAGCAGTCCAGCGGGGTTATACAATGAGCAGTTCTTC	CASSPAGLYNEQFF
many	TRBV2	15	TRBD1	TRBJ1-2	TGTGCCAGCCTACCGGGACAGGGGGGATACTATGGCTACACCTTC	CASLPGQGGYYGYTF
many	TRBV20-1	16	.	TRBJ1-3	TGCAGTGCTAGAGATCGAGGGACGGTCTCTGGAAACACCATATATTTT	CSARDRGTVSGNTIYF
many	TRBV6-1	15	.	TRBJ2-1	TGTGCCAGCAGAGAGACGGGGATCTCCTACAATGAGCAGTTCTTC	CASRETGISYNEQFF
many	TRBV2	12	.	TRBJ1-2	TGTGCCAGCACCCCGGGATACTATGGCTACACCTTC	CASTPGYYGYTF
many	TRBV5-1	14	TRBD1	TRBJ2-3	TGCGCCAGCAGCTCGAGGACAGGGGGAGATACGCAGTATTTT	CASSSRTGGDTQYF
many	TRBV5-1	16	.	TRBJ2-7	TGCGCCAGCAGCTCTACGGACGCCACTAGCTCCTACGAGCAGTACTTC	CASSSTDATSSYEQYF
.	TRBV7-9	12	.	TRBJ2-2	TGTGGCAGCAGCTTAGCGGCCGGGGAGCTGTTTTTT	CGSSLAAGELFF
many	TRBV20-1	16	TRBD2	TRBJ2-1	TGCAGTGCTAGGGAAGTAAGCGGGGGGGTATTGAATGAGCAGTTCTTC	CSAREVSGGVLNEQFF
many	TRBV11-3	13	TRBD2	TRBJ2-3	TGTGCCAGCAGCCTGGGACTAGCAGGCACGCAGTATTTT	CASSLGLAGTQYF
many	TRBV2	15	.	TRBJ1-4	TGTGCCAGCAGTACCCGGGACGTCAATGGTGAAAAACTGTTTTTT	CASSTRDVNGEKLFF
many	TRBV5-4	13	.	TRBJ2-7	TGTGCCAGCAGCTTGGTCGGGGAATACGAGCAGTACTTC	CASSLVGEYEQYF
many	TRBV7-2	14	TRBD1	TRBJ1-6	TGTGCCAGCAGCTCGACAGGGGGCAAATCACCCCTCCACTTT	CASSSTGGKSPLHF
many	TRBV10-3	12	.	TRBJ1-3	TGTGCCATGGGACAACCGGGAAACACCATATATTTT	CAMGQPGNTIYF
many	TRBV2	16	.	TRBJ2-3	TGTGCCAGCAGTGAAGCTCGGGACTGGGGCACAGATACGCAGTATTTT	CASSEARDWGTDTQYF
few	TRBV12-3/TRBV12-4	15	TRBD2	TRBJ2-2	TGTGCCACCCGTAGCGGGGCCGGGGGGAACGGGGAGCTGTTTTTT	CATRSGAGGNGELFF
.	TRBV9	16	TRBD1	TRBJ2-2	TGTGCCAGCAGCGCCCGACAGGGCCCAAACACCGGGGAGCTGTTTTTT	CASSARQGPNTGELFF
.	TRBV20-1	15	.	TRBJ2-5	TGCAGTGCCCGCCGCGCCGCCGGGCTCGAAGAGACCCAGTACTTC	CSARRAAGLEETQYF
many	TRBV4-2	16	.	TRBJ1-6	TGTGCCAGCAGCCAAGCGCCCATCAGGGGCGGGTCACCCCTCCACTTT	CASSQAPIRGGSPLHF
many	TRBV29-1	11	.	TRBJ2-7	TGCAGCGTCCAAATCGGCTACGAGCAGTACTTC	CSVQIGYEQYF
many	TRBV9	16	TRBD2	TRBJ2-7	TGTGCCAGCAGCCCCAGCCCAGGAAGCGGGAGTTACGAGCAGTACTTC	CASSPSPGSGSYEQYF
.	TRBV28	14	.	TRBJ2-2	.	CATQDGGGPGSCFF
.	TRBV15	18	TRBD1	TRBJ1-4	TGTGCCACCAGCACAACGACAGGGGGCGTTTTCTCTAATGAAAAACTGTTTTTT	CATSTTTGGVFSNEKLFF
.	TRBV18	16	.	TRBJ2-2	TGTGCCAGCTCACCAGGACAGCTGATGGACACCGGGGAGCTGTTTTTT	CASSPGQLMDTGELFF
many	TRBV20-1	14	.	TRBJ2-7	TGCAGTGCTAGTCGGGGTGGGTTCACGTACGAGCAGTACTTC	CSASRGGFTYEQYF
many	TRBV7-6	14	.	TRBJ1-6	TGTGCCAGCAGCTTAGCGGTCTATAATTCACCCCTCCACTTT	CASSLAVYNSPLHF
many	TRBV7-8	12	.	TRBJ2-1	TGTGCCAGCAGCTTAGGTCACAATATGGGGTTCTTC	CASSLGHNMGFF
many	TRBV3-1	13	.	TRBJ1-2	TGTGCCAGCAGCCGAGCGGCAGGAGATGGCTACACCTTC	CASSRAAGDGYTF